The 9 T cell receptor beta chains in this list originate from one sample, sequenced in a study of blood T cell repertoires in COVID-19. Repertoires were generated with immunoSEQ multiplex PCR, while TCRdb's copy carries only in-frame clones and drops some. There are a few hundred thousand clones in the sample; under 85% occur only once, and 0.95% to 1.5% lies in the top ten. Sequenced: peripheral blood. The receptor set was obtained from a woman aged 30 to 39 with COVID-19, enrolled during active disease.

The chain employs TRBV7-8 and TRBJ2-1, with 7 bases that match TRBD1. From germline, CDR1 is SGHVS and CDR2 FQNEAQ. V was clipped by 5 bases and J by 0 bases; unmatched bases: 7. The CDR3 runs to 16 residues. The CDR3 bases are TGTGCCAGCAGCCAGGGGGACCGGAGCTCCTACAATGAGCAGTTCTTC. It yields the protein CASSQGDRSSYNEQFF.

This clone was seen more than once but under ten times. CDR3 sequence: CASSIALAGLSSYNEQFF. The DNA of the CDR3 is TGTGCCAGTAGTATTGCACTAGCGGGGCTAAGCTCCTACAATGAGCAGTTCTTC. The V gene is TRBV19, the J gene TRBJ2-1; 10 bases agree with TRBD2. From germline, CDR1 is LNHDA and CDR2 SQIVND (reference sequence). The V gene end was trimmed by 3 bases and the J gene end by 0 bases; junction bases not matched to a gene: 8. The CDR3 covers 18 residues.

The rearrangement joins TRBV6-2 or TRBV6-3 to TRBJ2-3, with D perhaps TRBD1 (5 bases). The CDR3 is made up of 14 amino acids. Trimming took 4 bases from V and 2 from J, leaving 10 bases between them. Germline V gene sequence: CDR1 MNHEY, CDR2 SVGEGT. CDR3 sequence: CASSWTYSTDTQYF. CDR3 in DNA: TGTGCCAGCAGTTGGACATACTCCACAGATACGCAGTATTTT.

The CDR3 protein is CASSVVFGQGIAIAETQYF. CDR3 DNA sequence: TGTGCCAGCAGCGTAGTTTTCGGACAGGGTATAGCGATTGCAGAGACCCAGTACTTC. The chain combines TRBV9 with TRBJ2-5, with 8 bases fitting TRBD1. CDR1 and CDR2 (germline): SGDLS, YYNGEE. Trimming took 0 bases from V and 4 from J; bases not matched to a gene: 17. The CDR3 contains 19 residues.

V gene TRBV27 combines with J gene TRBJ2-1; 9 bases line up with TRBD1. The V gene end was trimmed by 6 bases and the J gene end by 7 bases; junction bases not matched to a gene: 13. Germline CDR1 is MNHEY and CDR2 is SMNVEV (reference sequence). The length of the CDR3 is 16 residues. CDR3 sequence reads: CASSPRGQGAINEQFF. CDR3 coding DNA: TGTGCCAGCAGCCCAAGGGGACAGGGTGCGATAAATGAGCAGTTCTTC.

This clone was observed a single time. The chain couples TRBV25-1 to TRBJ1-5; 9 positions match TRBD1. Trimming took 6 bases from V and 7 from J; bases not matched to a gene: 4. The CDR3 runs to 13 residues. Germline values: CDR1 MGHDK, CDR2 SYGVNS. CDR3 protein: CASRQGAGQPQHF. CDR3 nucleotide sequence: TGTGCCAGCAGACAGGGGGCTGGGCAGCCCCAGCATTTT.

CDR3 protein: CASSQDKASGSDTQYF. The CDR3 region has the DNA TGTGCCAGCAGCCAAGATAAGGCTAGCGGCTCAGATACGCAGTATTTT. The chain combines TRBV4-2 with TRBJ2-3; 7 nucleotides align to TRBD2. The CDR3 sequence is 16 residues long. CDR1 LGHNA and CDR2 YNFKEQ come from the germline V gene. V shed 0 bases and J 4 bases; nucleotides not matched to a gene: 7.

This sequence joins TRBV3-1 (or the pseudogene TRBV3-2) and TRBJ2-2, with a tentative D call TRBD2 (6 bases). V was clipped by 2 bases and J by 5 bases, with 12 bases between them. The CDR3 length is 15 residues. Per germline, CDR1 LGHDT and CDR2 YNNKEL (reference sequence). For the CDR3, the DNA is TGTGCCAGCAGCCAACTCGGGGGAAGAACCGGGGAGCTGTTTTTT. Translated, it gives CASSQLGGRTGELFF.

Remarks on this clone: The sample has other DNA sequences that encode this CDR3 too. The DNA for the CDR3 is TGTGCCTGGAGTGTAGACAGGGCTGACGGCTACACCTTC. Translating it yields CAWSVDRADGYTF. This rearrangement joins TRBV30 to TRBJ1-2, with 7 bases that match TRBD1. Germline CDR1 is GTSNPN and CDR2 is SVGIG (reference sequence). The CDR3 is made up of 13 amino acids. Trimming removed 0 bases from V and 8 bases from J; junction bases left unmatched: 6.